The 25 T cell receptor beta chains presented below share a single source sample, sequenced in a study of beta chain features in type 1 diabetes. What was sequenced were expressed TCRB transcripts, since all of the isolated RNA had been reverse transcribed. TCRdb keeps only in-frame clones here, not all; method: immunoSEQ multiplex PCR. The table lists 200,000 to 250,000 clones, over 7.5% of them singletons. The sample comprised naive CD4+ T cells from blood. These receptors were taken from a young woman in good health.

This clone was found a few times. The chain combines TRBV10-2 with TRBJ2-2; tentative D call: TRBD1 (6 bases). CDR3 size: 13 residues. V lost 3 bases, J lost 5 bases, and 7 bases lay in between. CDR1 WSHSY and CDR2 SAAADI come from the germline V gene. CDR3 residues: CASSDTGTGELFF. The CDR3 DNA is TGCGCCAGCAGTGATACAGGGACCGGGGAGCTGTTTTTT.

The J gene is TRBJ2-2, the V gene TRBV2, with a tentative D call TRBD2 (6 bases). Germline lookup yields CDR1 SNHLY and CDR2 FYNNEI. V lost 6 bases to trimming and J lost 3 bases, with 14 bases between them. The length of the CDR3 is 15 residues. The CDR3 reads CASSTLRGDTGELFF. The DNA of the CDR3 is TGTGCCAGCAGCACTCTGCGGGGTGACACCGGGGAGCTGTTTTTT.

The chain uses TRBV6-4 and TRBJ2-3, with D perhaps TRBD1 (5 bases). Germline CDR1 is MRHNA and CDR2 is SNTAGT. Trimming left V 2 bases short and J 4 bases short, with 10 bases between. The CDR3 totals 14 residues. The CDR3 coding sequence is TGTGCCAGCAGTGACGGCAGGGCGGCAGATACGCAGTATTTT. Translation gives CASSDGRAADTQYF.

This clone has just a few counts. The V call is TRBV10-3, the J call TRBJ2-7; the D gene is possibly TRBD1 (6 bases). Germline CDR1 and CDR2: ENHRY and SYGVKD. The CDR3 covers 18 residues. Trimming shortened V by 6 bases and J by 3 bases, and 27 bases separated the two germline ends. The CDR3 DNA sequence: TGTGCCATCAGCCAGATCCAGGGGCGAAGTCGAACTGACTACGAGCAGTACTTC. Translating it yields CAISQIQGRSRTDYEQYF.

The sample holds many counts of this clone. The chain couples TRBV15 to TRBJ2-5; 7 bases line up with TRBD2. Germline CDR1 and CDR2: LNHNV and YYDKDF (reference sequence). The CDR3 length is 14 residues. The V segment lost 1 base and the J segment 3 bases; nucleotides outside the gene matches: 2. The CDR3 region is CATSRGGTKETQYF. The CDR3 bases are TGTGCCACCAGCAGAGGAGGGACTAAAGAGACCCAGTACTTC. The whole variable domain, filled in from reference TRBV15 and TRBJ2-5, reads DAMVIQNPRYQVTQFGKPVTLSCSQTLNHNVMYWYQQKSSQAPKLLFHYYDKDFNNEADTPDNFQSRRPNTSFCFLDIRSPGLGDTAMYLCATSRGGTKETQYFGPGTRLLVL.

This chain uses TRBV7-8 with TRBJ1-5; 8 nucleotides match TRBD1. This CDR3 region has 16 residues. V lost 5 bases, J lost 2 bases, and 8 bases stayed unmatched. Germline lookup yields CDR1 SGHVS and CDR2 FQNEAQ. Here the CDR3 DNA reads TGTGCCAGCAGCCAACCGACAGGGGTGGGCAATCAGCCCCAGCATTTT. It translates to CASSQPTGVGNQPQHF.

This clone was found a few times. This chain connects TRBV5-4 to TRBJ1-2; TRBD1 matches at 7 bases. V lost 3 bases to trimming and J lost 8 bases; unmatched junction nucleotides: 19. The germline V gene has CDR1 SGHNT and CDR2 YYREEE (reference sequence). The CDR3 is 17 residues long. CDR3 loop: CASSSRFGGTGVEGYTF. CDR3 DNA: TGTGCCAGCAGCTCCCGGTTTGGGGGTACAGGGGTGGAGGGCTACACCTTC.

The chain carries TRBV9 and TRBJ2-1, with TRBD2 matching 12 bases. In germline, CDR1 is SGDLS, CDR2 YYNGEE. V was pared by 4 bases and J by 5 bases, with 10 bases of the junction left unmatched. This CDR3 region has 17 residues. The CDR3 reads CASSFPTSGRGHNEQFF. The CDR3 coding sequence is TGTGCCAGCAGCTTCCCGACTAGCGGGAGAGGCCACAATGAGCAGTTCTTC.

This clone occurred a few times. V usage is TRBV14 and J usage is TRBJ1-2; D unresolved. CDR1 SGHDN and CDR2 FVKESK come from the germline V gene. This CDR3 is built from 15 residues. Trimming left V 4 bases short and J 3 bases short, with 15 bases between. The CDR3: CASSRVNEPYYGYTF. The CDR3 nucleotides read TGTGCCAGCAGCCGCGTAAACGAGCCCTACTATGGCTACACCTTC.

The CDR3, as DNA: TGTGCCAGCAGCTTCGTCGGGACAGGGGGAGGAAACACCATATATTTT. This codes for CASSFVGTGGGNTIYF. The chain combines TRBV7-9 with TRBJ1-3, with 11 nucleotides matching TRBD1. CDR1 SEHNR and CDR2 FQNEAQ come from the germline V gene (reference sequence). This CDR3 comprises 16 residues. The trim removed 3 bases at V and 4 bases at J, leaving 5 bases unmatched.

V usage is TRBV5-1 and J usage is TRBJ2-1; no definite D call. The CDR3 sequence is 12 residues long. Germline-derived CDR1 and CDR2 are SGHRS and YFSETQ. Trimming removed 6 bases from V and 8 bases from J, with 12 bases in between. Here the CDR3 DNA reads TGCGCCAGCACTGACGCGGCGGATGAGCAGTTCTTC. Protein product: CASTDAADEQFF.

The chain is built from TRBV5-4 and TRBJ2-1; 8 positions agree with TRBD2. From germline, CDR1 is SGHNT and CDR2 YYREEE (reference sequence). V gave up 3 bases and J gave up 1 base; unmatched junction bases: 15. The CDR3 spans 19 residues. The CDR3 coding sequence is TGTGCCAGCAGCTGGGGGCTTCAGGTAGCGGGAAGGTCCTACAATGAGCAGTTCTTC. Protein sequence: CASSWGLQVAGRSYNEQFF.

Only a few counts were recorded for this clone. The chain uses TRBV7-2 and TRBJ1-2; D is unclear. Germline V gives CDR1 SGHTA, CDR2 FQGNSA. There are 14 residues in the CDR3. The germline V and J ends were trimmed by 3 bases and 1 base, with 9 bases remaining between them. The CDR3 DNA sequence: TGTGCCAGCAGCTTTAGCCCTGATAACTATGGCTACACCTTC. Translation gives CASSFSPDNYGYTF.

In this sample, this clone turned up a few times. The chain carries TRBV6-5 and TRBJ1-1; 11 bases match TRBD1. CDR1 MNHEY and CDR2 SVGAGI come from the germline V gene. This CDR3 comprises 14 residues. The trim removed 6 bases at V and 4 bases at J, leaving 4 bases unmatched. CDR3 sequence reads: CASRGTGGATEAFF. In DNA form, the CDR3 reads TGTGCCAGCAGGGGGACAGGGGGTGCCACTGAAGCTTTCTTT.

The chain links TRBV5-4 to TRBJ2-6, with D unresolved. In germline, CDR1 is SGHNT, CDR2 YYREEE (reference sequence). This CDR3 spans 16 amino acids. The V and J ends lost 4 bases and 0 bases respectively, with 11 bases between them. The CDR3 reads CASSLFWSSGANVLTF. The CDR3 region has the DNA TGTGCCAGCAGCCTTTTTTGGAGCTCTGGGGCCAACGTCCTGACTTTC.

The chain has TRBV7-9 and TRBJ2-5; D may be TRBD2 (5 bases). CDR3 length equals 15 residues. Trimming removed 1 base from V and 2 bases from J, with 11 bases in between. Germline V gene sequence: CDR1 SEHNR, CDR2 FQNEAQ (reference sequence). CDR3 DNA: TGTGCCAGCAGCTTAGGGCAGAGGGAACAAGAGACCCAGTACTTC. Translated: CASSLGQREQETQYF.

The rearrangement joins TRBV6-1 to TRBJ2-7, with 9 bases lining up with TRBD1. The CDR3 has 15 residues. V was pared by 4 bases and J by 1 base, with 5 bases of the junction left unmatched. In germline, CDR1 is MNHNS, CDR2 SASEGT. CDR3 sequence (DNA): TGTGCCAGCAGTGGGGGGACAGGGTTGTCCTACGAGCAGTACTTC. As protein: CASSGGTGLSYEQYF.

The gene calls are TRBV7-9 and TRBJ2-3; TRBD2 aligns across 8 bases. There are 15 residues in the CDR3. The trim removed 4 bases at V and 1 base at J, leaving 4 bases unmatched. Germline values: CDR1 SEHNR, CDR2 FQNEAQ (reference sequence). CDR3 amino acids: CASSSGGPRTDTQYF. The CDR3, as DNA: TGTGCCAGCAGCTCGGGGGGGCCTCGCACAGATACGCAGTATTTT. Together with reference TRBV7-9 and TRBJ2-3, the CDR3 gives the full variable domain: DTGVSQNPRHKITKRGQNVTFRCDPISEHNRLYWYRQTLGQGPEFLTYFQNEAQLEKSRLLSDRFSAERPKGSFSTLEIQRTEQGDSAMYLCASSSGGPRTDTQYFGPGTRLTVL.

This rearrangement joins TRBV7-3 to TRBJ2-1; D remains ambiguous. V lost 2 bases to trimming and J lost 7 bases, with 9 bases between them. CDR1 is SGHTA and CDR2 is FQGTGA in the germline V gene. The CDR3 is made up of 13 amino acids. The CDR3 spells CASSLVSENEQFF. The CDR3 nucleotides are TGTGCCAGCAGCTTAGTTTCCGAGAATGAGCAGTTCTTC.

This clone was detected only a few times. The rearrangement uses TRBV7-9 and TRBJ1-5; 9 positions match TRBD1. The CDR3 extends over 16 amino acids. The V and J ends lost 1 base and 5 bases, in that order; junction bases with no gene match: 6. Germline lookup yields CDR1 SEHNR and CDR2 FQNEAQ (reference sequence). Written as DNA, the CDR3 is TGTGCCAGCAGCTTAGGCGGGGGACAGGGCTATCAGCCCCAGCATTTT. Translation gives CASSLGGGQGYQPQHF.

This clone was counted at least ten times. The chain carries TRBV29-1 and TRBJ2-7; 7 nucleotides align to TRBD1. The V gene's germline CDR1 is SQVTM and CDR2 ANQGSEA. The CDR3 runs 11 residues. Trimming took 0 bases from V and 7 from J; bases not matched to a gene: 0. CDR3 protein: CSVEEGQEQYF. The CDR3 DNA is TGCAGCGTTGAAGAGGGACAGGAGCAGTACTTC.

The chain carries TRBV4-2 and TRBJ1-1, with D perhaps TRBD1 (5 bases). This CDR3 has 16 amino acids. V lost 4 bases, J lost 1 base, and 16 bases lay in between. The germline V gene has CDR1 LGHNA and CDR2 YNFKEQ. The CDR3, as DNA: TGTGCCAGCAGCCTCGGGACTGTGAAGGGGAACACTGAAGCTTTCTTT. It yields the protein CASSLGTVKGNTEAFF.

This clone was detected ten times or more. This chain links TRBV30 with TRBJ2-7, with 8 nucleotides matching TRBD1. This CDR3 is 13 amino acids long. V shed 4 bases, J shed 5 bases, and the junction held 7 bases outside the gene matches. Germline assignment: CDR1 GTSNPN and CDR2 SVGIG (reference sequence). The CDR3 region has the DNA TGTGCCTGGATCCGACAGGGGCTGGACGAGCAGTACTTC. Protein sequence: CAWIRQGLDEQYF.

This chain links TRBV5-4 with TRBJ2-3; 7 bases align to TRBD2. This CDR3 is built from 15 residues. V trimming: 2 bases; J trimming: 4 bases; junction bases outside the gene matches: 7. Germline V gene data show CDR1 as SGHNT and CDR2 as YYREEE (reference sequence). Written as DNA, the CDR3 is TGTGCCAGCAGCTTCGGCGGGAGTCTCTCAGATACGCAGTATTTT. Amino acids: CASSFGGSLSDTQYF. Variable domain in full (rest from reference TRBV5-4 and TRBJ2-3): ETGVTQSPTHLIKTRGQQVTLRCSSQSGHNTVSWYQQALGQGPQFIFQYYREEENGRGNFPPRFSGLQFPNYSSELNVNALELDDSALYLCASSFGGSLSDTQYFGPGTRLTVL.

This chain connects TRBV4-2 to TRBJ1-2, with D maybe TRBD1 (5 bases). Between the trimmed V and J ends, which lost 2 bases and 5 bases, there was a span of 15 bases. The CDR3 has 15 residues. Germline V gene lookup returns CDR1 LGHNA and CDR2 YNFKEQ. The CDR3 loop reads CASSQPDSTGYGYTF. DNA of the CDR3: TGTGCCAGCAGCCAACCTGACAGCACCGGTTATGGCTACACCTTC.